The present T cell receptor (beta chain) was sequenced within a study of cytomegalovirus exposure and HLA in healthy donors. About this clone: The antigen is undetermined.

A multiplex PCR was run with 60 Vbeta primers and 13 Jbeta primers. Sequencing used immunoSEQ multiplex PCR; TCRdb keeps in-frame clones, though not all of them. The table shows over 200,000 clones, with 77% occurring only once. The study, taken as a whole, reports: According to a later analysis, donors in an Asian-associated ancestry cluster reportedly had fewer N-insertions than the approximately 720-donor mean.

The CDR3 has 14 amino acids. The germline CDR1 and CDR2 sequences are SEHNR and FQNEAQ (reference sequence). The ends were cut back, 1 base at V and 7 bases at J, with 13 bases in the middle. The material sequenced was PBMCs. The chain couples TRBV7-9 to TRBJ1-2; D possibly corresponds to TRBD1 (5 bases). The source of this sequence is a woman aged 60-75 years in good health and CMV-seropositive. CDR3 loop: CASSLGLQGSGYTF. CDR3 bases: TGTGCCAGCAGCTTAGGGCTTCAGGGCAGTGGCTACACCTTC.